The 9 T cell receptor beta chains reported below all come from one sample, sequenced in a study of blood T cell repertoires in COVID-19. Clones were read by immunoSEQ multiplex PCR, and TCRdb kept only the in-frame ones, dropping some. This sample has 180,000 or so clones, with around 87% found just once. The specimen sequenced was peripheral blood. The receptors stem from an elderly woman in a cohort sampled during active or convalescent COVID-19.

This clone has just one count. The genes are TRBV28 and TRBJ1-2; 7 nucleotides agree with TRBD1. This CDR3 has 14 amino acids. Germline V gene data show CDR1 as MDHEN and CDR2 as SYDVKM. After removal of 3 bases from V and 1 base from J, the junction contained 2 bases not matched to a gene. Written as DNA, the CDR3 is TGTGCCAGCAGTTTGGGACAGCTTAACTATGGCTACACCTTC. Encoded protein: CASSLGQLNYGYTF.

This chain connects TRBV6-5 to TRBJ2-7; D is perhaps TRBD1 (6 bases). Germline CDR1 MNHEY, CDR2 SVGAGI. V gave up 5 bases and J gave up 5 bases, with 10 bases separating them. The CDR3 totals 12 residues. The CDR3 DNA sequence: TGTGCCAGCAGTAGGTACAGGGACGAGCAGTACTTC. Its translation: CASSRYRDEQYF.

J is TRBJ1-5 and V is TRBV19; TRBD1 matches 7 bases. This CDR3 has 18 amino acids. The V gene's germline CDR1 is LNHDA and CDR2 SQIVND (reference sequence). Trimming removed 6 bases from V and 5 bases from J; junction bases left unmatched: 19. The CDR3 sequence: CASRSIGQQGNGDQPQHF. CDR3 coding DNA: TGTGCCAGTAGAAGTATAGGCCAACAGGGGAACGGTGATCAGCCCCAGCATTTT.

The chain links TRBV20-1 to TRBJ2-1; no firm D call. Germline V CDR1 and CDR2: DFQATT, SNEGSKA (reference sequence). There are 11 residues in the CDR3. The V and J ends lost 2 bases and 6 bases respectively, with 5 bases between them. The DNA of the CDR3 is TGCAGTGCTAGAAGAGCCAATGAGCAGTTCTTC. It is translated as CSARRANEQFF.

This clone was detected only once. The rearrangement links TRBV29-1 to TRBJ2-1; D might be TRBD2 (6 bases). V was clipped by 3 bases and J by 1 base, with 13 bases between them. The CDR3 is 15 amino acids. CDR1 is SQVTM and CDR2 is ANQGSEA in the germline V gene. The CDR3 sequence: CSVEGGGSSYNEQFF. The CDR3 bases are TGCAGCGTTGAGGGTGGAGGGTCTTCCTACAATGAGCAGTTCTTC.

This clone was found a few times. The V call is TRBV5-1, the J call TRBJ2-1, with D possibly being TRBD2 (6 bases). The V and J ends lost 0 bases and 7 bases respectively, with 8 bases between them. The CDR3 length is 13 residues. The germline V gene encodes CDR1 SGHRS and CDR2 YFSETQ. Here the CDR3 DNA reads TGCGCCAGCAGCTTGGGGCGGGGAAATGAGCAGTTCTTC. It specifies CASSLGRGNEQFF.

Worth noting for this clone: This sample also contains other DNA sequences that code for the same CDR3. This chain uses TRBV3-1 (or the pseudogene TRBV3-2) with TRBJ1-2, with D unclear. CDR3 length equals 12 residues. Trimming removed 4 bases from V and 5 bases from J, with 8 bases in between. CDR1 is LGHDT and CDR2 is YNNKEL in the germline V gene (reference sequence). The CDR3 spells CASSPPGYGYTF. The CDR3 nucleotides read TGTGCCAGCAGCCCCCCCGGGTATGGCTACACCTTC.

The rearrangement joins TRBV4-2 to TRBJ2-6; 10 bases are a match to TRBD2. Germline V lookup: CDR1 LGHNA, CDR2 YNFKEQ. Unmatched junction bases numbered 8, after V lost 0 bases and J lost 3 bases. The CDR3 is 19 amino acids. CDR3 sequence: CASSQETSGRVGGANVLTF. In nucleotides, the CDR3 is TGTGCCAGCAGCCAAGAAACCAGCGGGAGGGTTGGTGGGGCCAACGTCCTGACTTTC.

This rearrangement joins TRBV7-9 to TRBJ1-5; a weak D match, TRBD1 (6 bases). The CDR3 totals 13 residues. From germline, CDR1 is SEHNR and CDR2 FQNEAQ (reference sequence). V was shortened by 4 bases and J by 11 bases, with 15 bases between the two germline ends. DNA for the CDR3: TGTGCCAGCAGCTCTACAGGGCCCGGCTCCCAGCATTTT. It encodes CASSSTGPGSQHF.